This is a list of T cell receptor beta chains from one sample in a study of beta chain features in type 1 diabetes. Assay used: immunoSEQ multiplex PCR; TCRdb lists only in-frame clones, some missing. The sample has 200,000 to 300,000 clones; roughly 30% are singletons. What was sequenced was central memory CD4+ T cells from blood. These receptors all come from a man aged 30 to 39 in good health. Each CDR3 is given with its conserved first and last residue. D genes are given only for firm matches. Clone size, where shown, is once, few, many, or a class for clones that have expanded.

V gene	J gene	clone size	D gene	CDR3 DNA	CDR3 protein
TRBV11-3	TRBJ2-1	NA	NA	TGTGCCAGCAGCCCAAAACGGGCGCGTGAGCAGTTCTTC	CASSPKRAREQFF
TRBV18	TRBJ2-1	NA	NA	TGTGCCAGCTCTGGGCGGACCAACGGCGATGAGCAGTTCTTC	CASSGRTNGDEQFF
TRBV7-9	TRBJ2-4	NA	NA	TGTGCCAGCAGCTCCGCCCTCGGCGCGGTAGCCAAAAACATTCAGTACTTC	CASSSALGAVAKNIQYF
TRBV15	TRBJ1-1	few	NA	TGTGCCACCAGCAGAGGTACCCCAGGAAGGAACACTGAAGCTTTCTTT	CATSRGTPGRNTEAFF
TRBV2	TRBJ2-7	once	NA	TGTGCCAGCAGTGATAGTAACGGGGTCGACGAGCAGTACTTC	CASSDSNGVDEQYF
TRBV7-9	TRBJ1-3	NA	NA	TGTGCCAGCAGCTTAGCTTCTGCTGGAAACACCATATATTTT	CASSLASAGNTIYF
TRBV10-3	TRBJ2-2	NA	TRBD2	TGTGCCATCGGGCTAGCGGGAGTTGGCACCGGGGAGCTGTTTTTT	CAIGLAGVGTGELFF
TRBV14	TRBJ2-3	few	NA	TGTGCCAGCAGCCACCCTCTAGGGGCGGGACTCCGACATGTTACGCAGTATTTT	CASSHPLGAGLRHVTQYF
TRBV18	TRBJ1-1	NA	NA	TGTGCCAGCTCACCATCCAGGGTGAGGAGCACTGAAGCTTTCTTT	CASSPSRVRSTEAFF
TRBV10-3	TRBJ2-7	few	NA	TGTGCCATCAGTACAGGGTTCGAGCAGTACTTC	CAISTGFEQYF
TRBV30	TRBJ2-7	few	NA	TGTGCCTGGAGAGCCGAACTTGCACAGTACTTC	CAWRAELAQYF
TRBV9	TRBJ2-5	few	TRBD1	TGTGCCAGCAGCCCCCAACAGGGGTCCCAAGAGACCCAGTACTTC	CASSPQQGSQETQYF
TRBV11-2	TRBJ2-1	NA	NA	TGTGCCAGCAGCTCGGGACCAAGGGATGAGCAGTTCTTC	CASSSGPRDEQFF
TRBV20-1	TRBJ2-7	NA	NA	TGCAGTGCTAGAGATAGCTACGAGCAGTACTTC	CSARDSYEQYF
TRBV11-2	TRBJ2-1	few	TRBD2	TGTGCCAGCAGCCCGCGGACTAGCGGGAGGGATGAGCAGTTCTTC	CASSPRTSGRDEQFF
TRBV5-1	TRBJ2-7	few	TRBD1	TGCGCCAGCAGCTTGGCAGCGACAGGGGCCGAGCAGTACTTC	CASSLAATGAEQYF
TRBV11-2	TRBJ2-5	NA	NA	TGTGCCAGCAGCGCGATGCCCCTTTTGGAGACCCAGTACTTC	CASSAMPLLETQYF
TRBV10-3	TRBJ1-2	NA	NA	TGTGCCATCAGTGAGTCCGGAACGGGTGGCTACACCTTC	CAISESGTGGYTF
TRBV11-2	TRBJ2-5	few	TRBD2	TGTGCCAGCAGCTTAAGCAGCGGGGGGGCCGGGTCGTTGCCCCAGTACTTC	CASSLSSGGAGSLPQYF
TRBV5-1	TRBJ2-7	few	NA	TGCGCCAGCAGCTTGGAGGGCAACTCCTACGAGCAGTACTTC	CASSLEGNSYEQYF
TRBV6-1	TRBJ2-7	few	NA	TGTGCCAGCAGTGGAGGACGGTTCCCCTACGAGCAGTACTTC	CASSGGRFPYEQYF
TRBV30	TRBJ2-6	many	TRBD1	TGTGCCTGGAGTGTACTCGGACAGGGGTCTGGGGCCAACGTCCTGACTTTC	CAWSVLGQGSGANVLTF
TRBV19	TRBJ2-3	NA	NA	TGTGCCAGTAGTATTGACAGCAGGGGAGATACGCAGTATTTT	CASSIDSRGDTQYF
TRBV7-6	TRBJ2-1	few	NA	TGTGCCAGCAGCTTAGCGCCGGCCAAGGGCAATGAGCAGTTCTTC	CASSLAPAKGNEQFF
TRBV9	TRBJ1-1	NA	NA	TGTGCCAGCAGCGTAGTCGAGGAGACTGAAGCTTTCTTT	CASSVVEETEAFF
TRBV5-4	TRBJ2-3	many	NA	TGTGCCAGCAGCTTGGAGCAAACTAGCACAGATACGCAGTATTTT	CASSLEQTSTDTQYF
TRBV28	TRBJ1-5	few	NA	TGTGCCAGCAGTGAGACAGCGCAGCCCCAGCATTTT	CASSETAQPQHF
TRBV19	TRBJ2-7	NA	TRBD2	TGTGCCAGTAGTCCACTAGCGGGAGTAAGGTACTTC	CASSPLAGVRYF
TRBV28	TRBJ2-7	NA	TRBD2	TGTGCCAGCAGTGCTCCCAGCGGGGGAGGGCCGGAGCAGTACTTC	CASSAPSGGGPEQYF
TRBV18	TRBJ1-5	few	NA	TGTGCCAGCTCACCGAGCGGCCCCTTGGGGCCCCAGCATTTT	CASSPSGPLGPQHF
TRBV6-5	TRBJ2-1	few	NA	TGTGCCAGCAGGGGCCGGCCCCTCGTTGAGCAGTTCTTC	CASRGRPLVEQFF
TRBV13	TRBJ1-1	once	TRBD1	TGTGCCAGCAGCGTTAGACAGGGGCGGGAGAACACTGAAGCTTTCTTT	CASSVRQGRENTEAFF
TRBV5-4	TRBJ2-1	few	NA	TGTGCCAGCAGCTTAGAGGACAGACGATACAATGAGCAGTTCTTC	CASSLEDRRYNEQFF
TRBV15	TRBJ1-1	NA	NA	TGTGCCACCAGCAGCCCGAAGAGGACTGAAGCTTTCTTT	CATSSPKRTEAFF
TRBV6-1	TRBJ2-1	NA	NA	TGTGCCAGCAGTGAAGTGGGGGCCTCCTACAATGAGCAGTTCTTC	CASSEVGASYNEQFF
TRBV5-1	TRBJ2-5	few	TRBD1	TGCGCCAGCAGCTCAGGGGGAAACCAAGAGACCCAGTACTTC	CASSSGGNQETQYF
TRBV5-1	TRBJ2-1	NA	TRBD1	TGCGCCAGCAGCTCGGGACAGGGAAGGGGCAATGAGCAGTTCTTC	CASSSGQGRGNEQFF
TRBV2	TRBJ2-1	many	TRBD2	TGTGCCAGCAGTGAAACAGGAACTAGCGGGAGACTTGAGCAGTTCTTC	CASSETGTSGRLEQFF
TRBV4-3	TRBJ2-4	many	TRBD2	TGCGCCAGCAGCCAAGATTGGACTAGCGGGAGTCCTAGGATTCAGTACTTC	CASSQDWTSGSPRIQYF
TRBV2	TRBJ2-7	NA	NA	TGTGCCAGCAGCCTTATGGCGGTCTACGAGCAGTACTTC	CASSLMAVYEQYF